This T cell receptor beta chain was documented in a study of cytomegalovirus exposure and HLA in healthy donors. Points from the study as a whole: Three CMV-associated chains proved CMV antigen-specific in vitro.

60 Vbeta and 13 Jbeta primers were used in PCR. Some clones are missing from TCRdb's copy, which holds only in-frame ones; the method was immunoSEQ multiplex PCR. The data hold some 100,000 clones, with roughly two thirds observed a single time. Germline CDR1 reads SQVTM; CDR2 reads ANQGSEA. The CDR3 contains 14 residues. The V and J ends lost 7 bases and 4 bases, in that order; junction bases with no gene match: 11. Note on this clone: Antigen specificity is unknown.

Sequenced material: PBMCs. This TCR was sampled from a man aged 35-49 years in good health and CMV-seronegative. V is TRBV29-1 and J is TRBJ1-1, with 8 bases identical to TRBD1. CDR3 DNA sequence: TGCAGCGGCTCCCGGACAGGGCTAATCACTGAAGCTTTCTTT. Its translation: CSGSRTGLITEAFF.